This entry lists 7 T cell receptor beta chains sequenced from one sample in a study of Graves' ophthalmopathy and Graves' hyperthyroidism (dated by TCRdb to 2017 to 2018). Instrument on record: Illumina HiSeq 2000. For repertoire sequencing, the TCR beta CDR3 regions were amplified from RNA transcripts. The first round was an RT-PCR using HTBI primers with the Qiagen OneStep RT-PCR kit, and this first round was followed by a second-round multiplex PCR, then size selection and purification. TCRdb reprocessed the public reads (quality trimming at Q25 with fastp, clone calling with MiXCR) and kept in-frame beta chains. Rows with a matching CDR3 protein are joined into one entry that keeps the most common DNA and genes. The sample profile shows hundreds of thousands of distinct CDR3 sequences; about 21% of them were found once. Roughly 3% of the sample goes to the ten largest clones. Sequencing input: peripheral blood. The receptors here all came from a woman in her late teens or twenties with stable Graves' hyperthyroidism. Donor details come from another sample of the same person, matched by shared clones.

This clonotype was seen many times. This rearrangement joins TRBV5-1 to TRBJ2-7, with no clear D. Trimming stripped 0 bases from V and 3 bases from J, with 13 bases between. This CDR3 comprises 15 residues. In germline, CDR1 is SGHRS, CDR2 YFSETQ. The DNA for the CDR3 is TGCGCCAGCAGCTTGGAAATGGGCCCAAACTACGAGCAGTACTTC. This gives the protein CASSLEMGPNYEQYF.

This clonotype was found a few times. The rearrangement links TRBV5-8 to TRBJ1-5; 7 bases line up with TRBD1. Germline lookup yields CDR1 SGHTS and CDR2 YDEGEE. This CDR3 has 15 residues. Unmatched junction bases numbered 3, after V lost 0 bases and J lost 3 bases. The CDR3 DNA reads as TGTGCCAGCAGCTTGGGAGACAGGGCCAATCAGCCCCAGCATTTT. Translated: CASSLGDRANQPQHF. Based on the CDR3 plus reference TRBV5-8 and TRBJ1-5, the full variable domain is EAGVTQSPTHLIKTRGQQATLRCSPISGHTSVYWYQQALGLGLQFLLWYDEGEERNRGNFPPRFSGRQFPNYSSELNVNALELEDSALYLCASSLGDRANQPQHFGDGTRLSIL.

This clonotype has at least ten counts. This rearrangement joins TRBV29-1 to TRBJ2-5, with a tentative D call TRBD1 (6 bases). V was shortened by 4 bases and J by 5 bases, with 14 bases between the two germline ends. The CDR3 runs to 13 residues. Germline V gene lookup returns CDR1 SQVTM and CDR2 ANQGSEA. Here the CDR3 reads CSVGHRVRETQYF. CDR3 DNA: TGCAGCGTTGGTCACAGGGTTCGGGAGACCCAGTACTTC.

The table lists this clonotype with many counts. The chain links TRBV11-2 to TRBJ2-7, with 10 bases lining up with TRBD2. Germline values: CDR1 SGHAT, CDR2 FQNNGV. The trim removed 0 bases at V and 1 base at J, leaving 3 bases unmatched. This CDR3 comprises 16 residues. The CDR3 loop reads CASSLDLLAGSYEQYF. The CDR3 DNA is TGTGCCAGCAGCTTAGATTTACTAGCGGGGTCCTACGAGCAGTACTTC.

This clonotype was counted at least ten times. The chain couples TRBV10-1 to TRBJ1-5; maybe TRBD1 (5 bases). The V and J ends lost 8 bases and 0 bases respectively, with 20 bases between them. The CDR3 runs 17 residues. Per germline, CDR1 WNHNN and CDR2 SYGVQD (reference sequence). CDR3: CASQRQCTIDSNQPQHF. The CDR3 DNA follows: TGCGCCAGCCAAAGACAGTGTACAATTGATAGCAATCAGCCCCAGCATTTT.

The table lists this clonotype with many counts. The CDR3 nucleotides read TGTGCCAGTAGTTCTACGACTGCCTCGGAGCAGTACTTC. It translates to CASSSTTASEQYF. V is TRBV19 and J is TRBJ2-7; unclear D gene. The V gene lost 5 bases and the J gene lost 7 bases, with 15 bases spanning the gap. The CDR3 contains 13 residues. Germline CDR1 and CDR2: LNHDA and SQIVND (reference sequence). Based on the CDR3 plus reference TRBV19 and TRBJ2-7, the full variable domain is DGGITQSPKYLFRKEGQNVTLSCEQNLNHDAMYWYRQDPGQGLRLIYYSQIVNDFQKGDIAEGYSVSREKKESFPLTVTSAQKNPTAFYLCASSSTTASEQYFGPGTRLTVT.

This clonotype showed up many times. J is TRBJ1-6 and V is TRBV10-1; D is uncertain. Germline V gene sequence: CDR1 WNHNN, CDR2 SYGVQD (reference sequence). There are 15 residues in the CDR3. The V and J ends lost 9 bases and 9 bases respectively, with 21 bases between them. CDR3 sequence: CARIHFPPECSPLHF. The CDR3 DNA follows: TGCGCCAGGATTCATTTCCCTCCCGAGTGTTCACCCCTCCACTTT.